This T cell receptor beta chain came from a study of T cell responses to AZD1222 COVID-19 vaccine. The wider study: Second-dose groups at about 4 or about 12 weeks were pooled. Study conclusions and caveats: Most donors were white British and more were female, and clonal diversity was possibly underestimated. Spike-specific TCR breadth and depth were elevated following two AZD1222 doses. Variant regions that are unmutated are reportedly the target of nearly half of spike-specific TCRs.

The CDR3 consists of 10 residues. Trimming cost V 8 bases and J 14 bases, with 13 bases left between them. Germline V gene data show CDR1 as MNHEY and CDR2 as SMNVEV (reference sequence). A word on this clone: What it binds is not known.

Some clones are missing from TCRdb's copy, which holds only in-frame ones; the method was immunoSEQ multiplex PCR. The repertoire consists of 150,000 or so clones, with 80% to 95% occurring once and the leading ten covering about 3.5%. This sequence was found in an adult in good health. The chain carries TRBV27 and TRBJ2-1, with D tentatively TRBD2 (6 bases). The sample consisted of peripheral blood, taken on day 0 of AZD1222 vaccination. This CDR3 reads CASGRLGEFF. The DNA of the CDR3 is TGTGCCAGCGGTCGACTAGGGGAGTTCTTC.